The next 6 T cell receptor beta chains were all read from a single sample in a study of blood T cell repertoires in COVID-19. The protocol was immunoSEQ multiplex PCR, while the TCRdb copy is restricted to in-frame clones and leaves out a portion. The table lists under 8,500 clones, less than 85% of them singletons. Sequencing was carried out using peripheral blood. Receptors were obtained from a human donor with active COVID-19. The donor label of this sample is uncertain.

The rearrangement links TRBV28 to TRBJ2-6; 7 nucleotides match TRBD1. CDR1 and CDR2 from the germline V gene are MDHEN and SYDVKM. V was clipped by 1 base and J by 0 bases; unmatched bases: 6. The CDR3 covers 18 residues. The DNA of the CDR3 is TGTGCCAGCAGTTTATTAGGGACAGAGTTCTCTGGGGCCAACGTCCTGACTTTC. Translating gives CASSLLGTEFSGANVLTF.

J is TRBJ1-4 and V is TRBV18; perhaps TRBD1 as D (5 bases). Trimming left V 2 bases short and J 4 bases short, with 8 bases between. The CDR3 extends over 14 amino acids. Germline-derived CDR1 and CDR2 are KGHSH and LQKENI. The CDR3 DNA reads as TGTGCCAGCTCACCAGGGGGAGGTAATGAAAAACTGTTTTTT. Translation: CASSPGGGNEKLFF.

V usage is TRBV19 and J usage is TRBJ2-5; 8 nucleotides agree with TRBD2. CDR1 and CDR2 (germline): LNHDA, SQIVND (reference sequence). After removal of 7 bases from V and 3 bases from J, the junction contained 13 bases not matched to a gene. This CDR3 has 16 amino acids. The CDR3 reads CASNRGGGLGEETQYF. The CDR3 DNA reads TGTGCCAGTAATCGGGGGGGAGGGCTTGGAGAAGAGACCCAGTACTTC.

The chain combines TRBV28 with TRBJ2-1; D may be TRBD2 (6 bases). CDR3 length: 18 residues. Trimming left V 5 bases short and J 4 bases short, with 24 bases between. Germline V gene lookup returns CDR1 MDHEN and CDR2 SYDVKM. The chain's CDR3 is CASSLVTKLLSGYNEQFF. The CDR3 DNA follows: TGTGCCAGCAGTCTAGTCACTAAATTGCTTAGCGGTTACAATGAGCAGTTCTTC.

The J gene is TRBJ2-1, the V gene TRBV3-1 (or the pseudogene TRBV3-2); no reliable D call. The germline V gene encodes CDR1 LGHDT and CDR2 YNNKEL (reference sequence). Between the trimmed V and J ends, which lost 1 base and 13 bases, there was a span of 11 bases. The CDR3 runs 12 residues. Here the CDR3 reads CASSQAGLPQFF. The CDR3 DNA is TGTGCCAGCAGCCAAGCTGGGCTACCCCAGTTCTTC.

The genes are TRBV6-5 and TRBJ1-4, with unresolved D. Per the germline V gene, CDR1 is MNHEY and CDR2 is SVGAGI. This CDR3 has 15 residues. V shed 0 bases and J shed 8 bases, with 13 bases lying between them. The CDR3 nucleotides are TGTGCCAGCAGTTACTCGAACTCTATGGTGGAAAAACTGTTTTTT. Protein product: CASSYSNSMVEKLFF.